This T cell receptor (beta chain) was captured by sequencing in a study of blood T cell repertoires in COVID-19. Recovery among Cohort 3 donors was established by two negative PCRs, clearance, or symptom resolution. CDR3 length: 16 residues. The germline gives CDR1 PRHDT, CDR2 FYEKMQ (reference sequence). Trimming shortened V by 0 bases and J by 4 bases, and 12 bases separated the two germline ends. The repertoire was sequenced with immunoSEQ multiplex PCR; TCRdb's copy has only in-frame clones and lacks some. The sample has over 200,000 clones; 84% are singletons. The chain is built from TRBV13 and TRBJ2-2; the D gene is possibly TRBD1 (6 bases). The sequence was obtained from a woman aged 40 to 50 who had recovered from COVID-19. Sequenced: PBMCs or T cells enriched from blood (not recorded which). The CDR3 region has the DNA TGTGCCAGCAGCTTAGGTTCAGGGGCGTTCACCGGGGAGCTGTTTTTT. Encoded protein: CASSLGSGAFTGELFF.